This T cell receptor (beta chain) was recorded in a study of T cell responses to AZD1222 COVID-19 vaccine. Study-wide findings and caveats: Recipients of two AZD1222 doses showed rising Spike-specific TCR breadth and depth.

On this clone: Its specificity is not known.

TCRdb keeps only in-frame clones here, not all; method: immunoSEQ multiplex PCR. The sample comprises 120,000 or so clones, roughly nine tenths of which are singletons, and approximately 7.9% rests with the top ten. CDR3 length: 15 amino acids. The V gene lost 6 bases and the J gene lost 1 base, with 13 bases spanning the gap. The germline V gene encodes CDR1 SGHRS and CDR2 YFSETQ. The sequence was obtained from an adult in good health. The sequencing here drew on peripheral blood, taken on day 0 of AZD1222 vaccination. The genes are TRBV5-1 and TRBJ2-2; D might be TRBD2 (5 bases). The CDR3 sequence is CASTLGGLNTGELFF. In DNA form, the CDR3 reads TGCGCCAGCACCCTTGGAGGCCTGAACACCGGGGAGCTGTTTTTT. Drawing the rest from reference TRBV5-1 and TRBJ2-2, the complete variable domain is KAGVTQTPRYLIKTRGQQVTLSCSPISGHRSVSWYQQTPGQGLQFLFEYFSETQRNKGNFPGRFSGRQFSNSRSEMNVSTLELGDSALYLCASTLGGLNTGELFFGEGSRLTVL.